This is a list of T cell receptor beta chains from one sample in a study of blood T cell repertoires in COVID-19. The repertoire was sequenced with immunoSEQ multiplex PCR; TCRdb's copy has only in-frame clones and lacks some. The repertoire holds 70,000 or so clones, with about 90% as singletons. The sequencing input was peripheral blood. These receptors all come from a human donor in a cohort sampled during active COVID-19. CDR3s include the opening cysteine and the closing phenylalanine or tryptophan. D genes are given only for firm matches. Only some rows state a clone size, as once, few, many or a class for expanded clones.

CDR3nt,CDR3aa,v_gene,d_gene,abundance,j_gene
TGCGCCAGCTCCGCAGGGAACACTGAAGCTTTCTTT,CASSAGNTEAFF,TRBV5-1,NA,NA,TRBJ1-1
TGTGCCAGCAGCCAAGTTGGAGGAACACAGCCCCAGCATTTT,CASSQVGGTQPQHF,TRBV3-1/TRBV3-2,NA,few,TRBJ1-5
TGTGCCAGCAGCTTACACCGGGACAGCTATAGCAATCAGCCCCAGCATTTT,CASSLHRDSYSNQPQHF,TRBV7-2,TRBD1,NA,TRBJ1-5
TGTGCCAGCAGTTACACGGGAGCCAGCTCCTACGAGCAGTACTTC,CASSYTGASSYEQYF,TRBV6-5,NA,once,TRBJ2-7
TGTGCCTGGAGTGTATCGGGGGATCGCTGGGATACGCAGTATTTT,CAWSVSGDRWDTQYF,TRBV30,NA,NA,TRBJ2-3
TGTGCCTGGAGCCGGCTCGACTCGCAACCCTACGAGCAGTACTTC,CAWSRLDSQPYEQYF,TRBV30,NA,NA,TRBJ2-7
TGCAGCGTGGCCGGGACTAGCGGGGGGGTGGGCACAGATACGCAGTATTTT,CSVAGTSGGVGTDTQYF,TRBV29-1,TRBD2,NA,TRBJ2-3
TGCGCCAGCAGACAGGTACCTAGCACTGAAGCTTTCTTT,CASRQVPSTEAFF,TRBV5-1,NA,NA,TRBJ1-1
TGCGCCAGCAGCTTGGAAGGGACAGGGAGCGGAACACCTGAAGCTTTCTTT,CASSLEGTGSGTPEAFF,TRBV5-1,TRBD1,NA,TRBJ1-1
TGTGCCAGCAGCTTAGCGGTTGCGGGGGGGAACTACGAGCAGTACTTC,CASSLAVAGGNYEQYF,TRBV7-6,TRBD2,NA,TRBJ2-7
TGCGCCAGCAGCTTGGCCTCGGTCGGGACAGGGAGCAACGAGCAGTACTTC,CASSLASVGTGSNEQYF,TRBV5-1,TRBD1,NA,TRBJ2-7
TGTGCCAGCAGCCAGTCCGGGGGACAGGAGACCCAGTACTTC,CASSQSGGQETQYF,TRBV7-3,NA,NA,TRBJ2-5
TGTGCCAGCAGCGGGGGTGGAGTGGAGGCTTTCTTT,CASSGGGVEAFF,TRBV6-4,NA,NA,TRBJ1-1
TGTGCCAGCGGGTGGGACATACTGCAGTATTTT,CASGWDILQYF,TRBV27,NA,NA,TRBJ2-3
TGTGCCAGCAGTTTAGCAGGGTATAGCAATCAGCCCCAGCATTTT,CASSLAGYSNQPQHF,TRBV27,NA,NA,TRBJ1-5
TGTGCCAGTAGTATAGGAACGGGGAGCTCCTACGAGCAGTACTTC,CASSIGTGSSYEQYF,TRBV19,NA,NA,TRBJ2-7
TGTGCCAGCAGTGAAGCGGGGAGACATTACGAGCAGTACTTC,CASSEAGRHYEQYF,TRBV6-1,NA,few,TRBJ2-7
TGTGCCAGCAGCTTGGCCGGGTCTGGGGCCAACGTCCTGACTTTC,CASSLAGSGANVLTF,TRBV5-6,NA,NA,TRBJ2-6
TGTGCCAGCAGCTTAGACAGTGAATATAGCAATCAGCCCCAGCATTTT,CASSLDSEYSNQPQHF,TRBV7-9,NA,NA,TRBJ1-5
TGTGCCAGCAGCTTCCCACGGGACAGGGGGCTTCTTTACGAGCAGTACTTC,CASSFPRDRGLLYEQYF,TRBV7-9,TRBD1,NA,TRBJ2-7
TGTGCCAGCAGCTTAGGGAGTCCTAGCGGGGGGGCCACAGATACGCAGTATTTT,CASSLGSPSGGATDTQYF,TRBV7-2,TRBD2,NA,TRBJ2-3
TGTGCCAGTAGTATAAACGAGGAGGGTGAAAAACTGTTTTTT,CASSINEEGEKLFF,TRBV19,NA,NA,TRBJ1-4
TGTGCCAGCAGTTTGACCGGACTCTATGGCTACACCTTC,CASSLTGLYGYTF,TRBV27,NA,NA,TRBJ1-2
TGCGCCAGCAGCGTTTCCGGGACAGGGGGCAGGTTTTACTTC,CASSVSGTGGRFYF,TRBV5-1,TRBD1,NA,TRBJ1-2